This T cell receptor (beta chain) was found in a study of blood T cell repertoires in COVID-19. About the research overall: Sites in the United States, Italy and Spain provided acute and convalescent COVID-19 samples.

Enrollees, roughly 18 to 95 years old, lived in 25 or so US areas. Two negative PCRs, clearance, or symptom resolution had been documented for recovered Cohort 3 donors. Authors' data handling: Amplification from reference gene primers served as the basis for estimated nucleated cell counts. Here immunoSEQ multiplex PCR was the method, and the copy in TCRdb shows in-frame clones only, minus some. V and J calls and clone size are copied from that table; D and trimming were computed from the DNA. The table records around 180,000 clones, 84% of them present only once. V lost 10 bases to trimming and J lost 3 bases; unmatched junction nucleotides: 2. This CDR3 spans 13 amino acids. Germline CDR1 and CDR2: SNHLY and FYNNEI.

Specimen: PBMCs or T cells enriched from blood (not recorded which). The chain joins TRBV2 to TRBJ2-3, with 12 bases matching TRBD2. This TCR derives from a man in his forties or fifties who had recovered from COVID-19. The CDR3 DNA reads TGTGCCACCACTAGCGGGGGGACAGATACGCAGTATTTT. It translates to CATTSGGTDTQYF. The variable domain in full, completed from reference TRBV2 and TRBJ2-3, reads EPEVTQTPSHQVTQMGQEVILRCVPISNHLYFYWYRQILGQKVEFLVSFYNNEISEKSEIFDDQFSVERPDGSNFTLKIRSTKLEDSAMYFCATTSGGTDTQYFGPGTRLTVL.